The 9 T cell receptor beta chains given below trace back to one sample, sequenced in a study of control samples from healthy donors and cancer patients. TCRdb's copy holds only in-frame clones and misses some; the assay was immunoSEQ multiplex PCR. The sample has roughly 160,000 clones, 96% seen once. The specimen was blood. Every receptor here comes from a woman aged 25 to 39 in good health.

This chain joins TRBV21-1 and TRBJ1-1. TRBV21-1 is noted as a pseudogene. The CDR3 is made up of 14 amino acids. Written as DNA, the CDR3 is TGTGCCAGCAGCGGGAAGGGAGAGAACACTGAAGCTTTCTTT. Translation gives CASSGKGENTEAFF.

The V and J genes are TRBV6-7 and TRBJ1-1; D is uncertain. TRBV6-7 is labeled an ORF, and its function is uncertain. The CDR3 totals 13 residues. Trimming pared 7 bases from V and 2 bases from J, leaving 11 bases between. This chain's CDR3 is CASKVTENTEAFF. As DNA, the CDR3 is TGTGCCAGCAAAGTCACGGAAAACACTGAAGCTTTCTTT.

V usage is TRBV18 and J usage is TRBJ2-2, with D unresolved. The germline CDR1 and CDR2 sequences are KGHSH and LQKENI. This CDR3 region has 14 residues. Trimming cost V 3 bases and J 2 bases, with 7 bases left between them. The CDR3 reads CASSPLENTGELFF. As DNA, the CDR3 is TGTGCCAGCTCACCTCTGGAAAACACCGGGGAGCTGTTTTTT.

The chain couples TRBV10-3 to TRBJ2-4; TRBD2 aligns across 13 bases. The CDR3 contains 15 residues. V lost 10 bases and J lost 2; bases outside the gene matches: 5. CDR1 ENHRY and CDR2 SYGVKD come from the germline V gene. CDR3 DNA: TGTGCCACGGGGACTAGCGGGACCTCCAAAAACATTCAGTACTTC. This codes for CATGTSGTSKNIQYF.

The chain's CDR3 is CASSDWGPTEAFF. The CDR3 nucleotides are TGCGCCAGCAGTGATTGGGGGCCCACTGAAGCTTTCTTT. The chain couples TRBV10-2 to TRBJ1-1; a weak D match, TRBD1 (6 bases). Between the trimmed V and J ends, which lost 3 bases and 4 bases, there was a span of 9 bases. This CDR3 has 13 amino acids. CDR1 is WSHSY and CDR2 is SAAADI in the germline V gene.

V is TRBV6-5 and J is TRBJ2-1; a weak D match, TRBD1 (5 bases). The CDR3 is made up of 15 amino acids. Trimming pared 6 bases from V and 0 bases from J, leaving 12 bases between. Germline loops: CDR1 MNHEY, CDR2 SVGAGI. Here the CDR3 reads CASSLNGASYNEQFF. CDR3 sequence (DNA): TGTGCCAGCAGCCTTAATGGGGCCTCCTACAATGAGCAGTTCTTC.

The V call is TRBV18, the J call TRBJ1-2; unclear D gene. Germline V gene data show CDR1 as KGHSH and CDR2 as LQKENI. V was clipped by 2 bases and J by 4 bases, with 8 bases between them. The CDR3 consists of 13 residues. This CDR3 is CASSPDFLYGYTF. The CDR3 DNA reads as TGTGCCAGCTCACCAGACTTCCTCTATGGCTACACCTTC. Variable domain in full (rest from reference TRBV18 and TRBJ1-2): NAGVMQNPRHLVRRRGQEARLRCSPMKGHSHVYWYRQLPEEGLKFMVYLQKENIIDESGMPKERFSAEFPKEGPSILRIQQVVRGDSAAYFCASSPDFLYGYTFGSGTRLTVV.

The V gene is TRBV11-2, the J gene TRBJ2-2; weak D call: TRBD1 (6 bases). From germline, CDR1 is SGHAT and CDR2 FQNNGV. CDR3 length: 15 residues. V was trimmed by 2 bases and J by 6 bases, leaving 13 bases between them. CDR3 in DNA: TGTGCCAGCAGCTTATCGCAGGGGAGTGCCGGGGAGCTGTTTTTT. Its translation: CASSLSQGSAGELFF.

The chain is built from TRBV9 and TRBJ2-1, with 10 bases fitting TRBD1. The V and J ends lost 4 bases and 2 bases, in that order; junction bases with no gene match: 9. CDR3 size: 17 residues. Germline assignment: CDR1 SGDLS and CDR2 YYNGEE. The CDR3 DNA reads as TGTGCCAGCAGCATGGGACAGGGGCCGAGGACCTACAATGAGCAGTTCTTC. It specifies CASSMGQGPRTYNEQFF.